This T cell receptor beta chain was documented in a study of OX40 agonist ivuxolimab in advanced cancers. CDR3 length equals 15 residues. Looked up from germline, CDR1 is SEHNR and CDR2 is FQNEAQ (reference sequence). V was clipped by 3 bases and J by 3 bases; unmatched bases: 4. This table comes from immunoSEQ multiplex PCR, and its TCRdb copy is limited to in-frame clones, with some not included. The data contain around 71,000 clones, around 82% of them singletons. This sample comprised CD4+ or CD8+ T cells sorted from blood, obtained in a trial of the OX40 agonist ivuxolimab. The rearrangement uses TRBV7-9 and TRBJ2-3; the match to TRBD2 covers 9 bases. This receptor was identified in an adult with an advanced solid tumor such as melanoma, head and neck, liver or kidney cancer. The CDR3: CASSLASGATDTQYF. The CDR3 DNA reads TGTGCCAGCAGCTTGGCTAGCGGGGCTACAGATACGCAGTATTTT.